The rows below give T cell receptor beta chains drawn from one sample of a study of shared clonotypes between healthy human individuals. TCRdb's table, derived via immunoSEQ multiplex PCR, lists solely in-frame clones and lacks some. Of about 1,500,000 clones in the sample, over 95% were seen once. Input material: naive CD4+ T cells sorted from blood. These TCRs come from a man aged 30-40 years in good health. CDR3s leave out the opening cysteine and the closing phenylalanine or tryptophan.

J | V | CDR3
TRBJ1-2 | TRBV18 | ASSAFERTSSGYT
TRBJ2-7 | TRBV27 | ASNPRGTPHGNEQY
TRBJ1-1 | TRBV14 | ASSLRVYTEAF
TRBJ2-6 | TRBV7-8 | ASSLLRANSGANVLT
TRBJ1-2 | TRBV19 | ASLKGAGDYGYT
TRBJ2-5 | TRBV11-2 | ASSLNRAGLGETQY
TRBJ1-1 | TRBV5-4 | ASSPKNGARNTEAF
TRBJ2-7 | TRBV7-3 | ASSPKGGGQHEQY
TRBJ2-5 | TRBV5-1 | ASSLIGTPQETQY
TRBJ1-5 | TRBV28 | ASSFSASNQPQH
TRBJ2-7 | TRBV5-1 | ASSLGQSTYEQY
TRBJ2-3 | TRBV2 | ASSRDKVADTQY
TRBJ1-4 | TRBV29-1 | SAKIRQATNEKLF
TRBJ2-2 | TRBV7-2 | ASSLEAGAGELF
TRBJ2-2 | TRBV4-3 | ASSHGTSGSAGELF
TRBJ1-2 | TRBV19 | ASSLDRDRGFGYT
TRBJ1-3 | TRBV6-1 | ASSESTVLSGNTIY
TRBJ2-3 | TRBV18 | ASSLRTIAVQDMQY
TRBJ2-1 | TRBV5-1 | ASSVGGGAHEQF
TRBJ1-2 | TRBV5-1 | ASSLSSGTNYGYT
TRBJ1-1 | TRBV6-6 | ASSYSLNTEAF
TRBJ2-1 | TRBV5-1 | ASNDGSSYNEQF
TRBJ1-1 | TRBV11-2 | ASSLQLLENTEAF
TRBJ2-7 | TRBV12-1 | ASSFNWGIVYEQY
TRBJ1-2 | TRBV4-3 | ASSQDTERVGRGYT
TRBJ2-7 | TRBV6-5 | ASSYLGSYEQY
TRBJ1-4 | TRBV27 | ASTTFIRAGNEKLF
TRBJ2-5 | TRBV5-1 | ASRKSGTGEETQY
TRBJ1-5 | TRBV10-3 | AISESGQGGQPQH
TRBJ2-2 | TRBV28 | ASSLSAATGELF
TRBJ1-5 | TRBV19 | ASSIAGPSVPQH
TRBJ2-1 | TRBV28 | ASKKGARNEQF
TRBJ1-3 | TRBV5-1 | ASSLAALGTPGNTIY
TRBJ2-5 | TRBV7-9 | ASSPLGGETQY